A selection of T cell receptor beta chains follows, all from one sample in a study of T cells expressing NK-cell markers. From the 5' RACE reads, TCRdb lists one entry per CDR3 protein and no DNA. The record lists a few hundred thousand distinct CDR3 sequences, of which the ten most abundant hold roughly 0.4%. What was sequenced was blood T cells: a sorted CD56 or NKG2C T cell subset, CD4+ or CD8+ T cells, or bulk PBMC T cells (not recorded which). Source of these receptors: a young man in good health. Both conserved end residues are part of each CDR3.

TRBJ1-5,TRBV20-1,CSAPQGGYQPQHF
TRBJ1-2,TRBV7-2,CASSLARPTNYGYTF
TRBJ2-1,TRBV29-1,CSVARGRENEQFF
TRBJ1-5,TRBV11-2,CASSLGQGSHQPQHF
TRBJ2-5,TRBV12-3/TRBV12-4,CASSRGQKIQETQYF
TRBJ2-1,TRBV7-3,CASSSWRGNEQFF
TRBJ2-1,TRBV12-3/TRBV12-4,CASSSPLTSVSYNEQFF
TRBJ2-3,TRBV20-1,CSARAGPLADTQYF
TRBJ1-2,TRBV6-5,CASSYSGLGTEVRGYGYTF
TRBJ1-3,TRBV6-1,CASRSTAVSGNTIYF
TRBJ2-3,TRBV20-1,CSPQRDSPTDTQYF
TRBJ2-5,TRBV6-1,CASKLHPGQHQETQYF
TRBJ1-1,TRBV18,CASSANTGVALFAFF
TRBJ2-7,TRBV6-1,CASTSHRSSRGPEEQYF